Below, 23 T cell receptor beta chains from the same sample are listed, as sequenced in a study of blood T cells in healthy people across ages. PCR was performed a second time for roughly 6 to 12 cycles using a sample-barcoded 5' primer and a J-beta primer mix. Each CDR3 protein gets one entry after TCRdb re-called the 5' RACE reads with MiXCR. The sample includes 600,000 to 1,000,000 distinct CDR3 sequences, over 45% of them seen just once. Sequencing input: blood. These receptor sequences come from a man aged 25-40 years in good health.

The sample holds a few counts of this clonotype. The V call is TRBV21-1, the J call TRBJ2-7. TRBV21-1 is classified as a pseudogene. This CDR3 has 14 residues. The CDR3 protein is CASRGDSIFYEQYF. The CDR3 nucleotides are TGTGCCAGCAGAGGCGATTCTATCTTCTACGAGCAGTACTTC.

The chain uses TRBV11-2 and TRBJ2-1, with a weak D call TRBD1 (5 bases). The CDR3 extends over 13 amino acids. The germline V and J ends were trimmed by 4 bases and 10 bases, with 14 bases remaining between them. Germline values: CDR1 SGHAT, CDR2 FQNNGV. The CDR3 sequence: CASSSRLAGEQFF. The DNA for the CDR3 is TGTGCCAGCAGCTCCCGGTTGGCAGGGGAGCAGTTCTTC.

This chain joins TRBV20-1 and TRBJ2-1; 7 bases are a match to TRBD1. The CDR3 extends over 15 amino acids. Germline-derived CDR1 and CDR2 are DFQATT and SNEGSKA (reference sequence). With 2 bases clipped from V and 5 bases from J, the junction kept 9 bases outside the gene matches. The CDR3: CSARPPGQQNNEQFF. For the CDR3, the DNA is TGCAGTGCTAGACCTCCGGGACAGCAGAACAATGAGCAGTTCTTC.

The rearrangement joins TRBV7-9 to TRBJ2-5, with D unclear. Per germline, CDR1 SEHNR and CDR2 FQNEAQ (reference sequence). V lost 5 bases and J lost 4, with 8 bases in between. The CDR3 has 12 residues. This CDR3 is CASSPALETQYF. CDR3 coding DNA: TGTGCCAGCAGCCCGGCATTAGAGACCCAGTACTTC. Drawing the rest from reference TRBV7-9 and TRBJ2-5, the complete variable domain is DTGVSQNPRHKITKRGQNVTFRCDPISEHNRLYWYRQTLGQGPEFLTYFQNEAQLEKSRLLSDRFSAERPKGSFSTLEIQRTEQGDSAMYLCASSPALETQYFGPGTRLLVL.

V is TRBV29-1 and J is TRBJ2-1; 9 bases are a match to TRBD1. There are 12 residues in the CDR3. V shed 6 bases and J 7 bases; nucleotides not matched to a gene: 4. Germline V gene lookup returns CDR1 SQVTM and CDR2 ANQGSEA. The CDR3 is CSVGQGRNEQFF. CDR3 sequence (DNA): TGCAGCGTCGGACAGGGGAGGAATGAGCAGTTCTTC.

This clonotype occurred a few times. The rearrangement links TRBV11-1 to TRBJ2-4; 10 bases align to TRBD2. The end of the DNA is better explained by TRBJ2-7, so the J call may be wrong. Germline assignment: CDR1 SGHAT and CDR2 FQDESV (reference sequence). This CDR3 is built from 14 residues. CDR3: CASGLAGAENEQYF. CDR3 DNA sequence: TGTGCCAGCGGGCTAGCGGGAGCGGAAAACGAGCAGTACTTC.

CDR3 in DNA: TGTGCCAGCAGCTTAAGACTAGCGGAAAGCACAGATACGCAGTATTTT. It yields the protein CASSLRLAESTDTQYF. The V gene is TRBV7-3, the J gene TRBJ2-3; 9 positions match TRBD2. The CDR3 runs 16 residues. The J segment lost 0 bases and the V segment lost 1 base, leaving 2 bases of the junction unmatched. The V gene's germline CDR1 is SGHTA and CDR2 FQGTGA.

The V gene is TRBV5-1, the J gene TRBJ2-1, with 8 bases that match TRBD2. The J call may be faulty, since TRBJ2-7 better matches the DNA end. The CDR3 consists of 18 residues. Germline loops: CDR1 SGHRS, CDR2 YFSETQ. CDR3 sequence: CASSLGRGALRSYNEQYF. The CDR3 DNA reads TGCGCCAGCAGCTTGGGGCGGGGGGCTCTCCGCTCCTACAATGAGCAGTACTTC.

V usage is TRBV20-1 and J usage is TRBJ2-5; D call uncertain. Near its end, the DNA agrees better with TRBJ2-7, so the J call may be wrong. The V gene's germline CDR1 is DFQATT and CDR2 SNEGSKA (reference sequence). The CDR3 contains 11 residues. CDR3 protein: CSAIEDGEQYF. CDR3 sequence (DNA): TGCAGTGCCATAGAAGATGGCGAGCAGTACTTC.

This rearrangement joins TRBV10-3 to TRBJ1-6; possibly TRBD1 for D (6 bases). Between the trimmed V and J ends, which lost 6 bases and 9 bases, there was a span of 12 bases. This CDR3 comprises 13 residues. CDR1 is ENHRY and CDR2 is SYGVKD in the germline V gene. The CDR3 reads CAIRDRLGSPLHF. DNA for the CDR3: TGTGCCATCAGGGACAGATTAGGTTCACCCCTCCACTTT.

The chain carries TRBV3-1 and TRBJ1-1, with D possibly TRBD1 on 5 matching bases. V was pared by 3 bases and J by 7 bases, with 12 bases between. Per the germline V gene, CDR1 is LGHDT and CDR2 is YNNKEL (reference sequence). CDR3 length: 13 residues. The CDR3 coding sequence is TGTGCCAGCAGCCACTACTGCAGGGATGAAGCTTTCTTT. It translates to CASSHYCRDEAFF.

The rearrangement links TRBV4-2 to TRBJ2-7; D not certain. Trimming shortened V by 1 base and J by 9 bases, and 25 bases separated the two germline ends. The CDR3 consists of 17 residues. Per the germline V gene, CDR1 is LGHNA and CDR2 is YNFKEQ. The CDR3 protein is CASSQVCGTSGRGGQYF. DNA for the CDR3: TGTGCCAGCAGCCAAGTATGCGGAACGTCCGGTCGAGGCGGGCAGTACTTC.

The chain employs TRBV7-2 and TRBJ2-3; the match to TRBD2 covers 12 bases. Per the germline V gene, CDR1 is SGHTA and CDR2 is FQGNSA. The CDR3 is 17 residues long. Germline trimming cut 5 bases from V and 0 bases from J; bases unmatched to any gene: 6. The CDR3 nucleotides are TGTGCCAGCAGCCCCGCTAGCGGGAGGGGCAGCACAGATACGCAGTATTTT. Residues: CASSPASGRGSTDTQYF.

The gene calls are TRBV29-1 and TRBJ1-1; possible D gene TRBD1, 5 bases. Germline lookup yields CDR1 SQVTM and CDR2 ANQGSEA. This CDR3 region has 12 residues. V lost 8 bases and J 3 bases, leaving 13 bases between the germline ends. The CDR3: CSSGTGDTEAFF. The DNA for the CDR3 is TGCAGCTCCGGGACCGGAGACACTGAAGCTTTCTTT.

The V gene is TRBV16, the J gene TRBJ1-2; TRBD1 is a possible D gene (6 bases). The V and J ends lost 0 bases and 8 bases respectively, with 10 bases between them. The CDR3 covers 13 residues. Germline CDR1 is KGHSY and CDR2 is FQNENV. The CDR3 protein is CASSQSTGLGYTF. CDR3 coding DNA: TGTGCCAGCAGCCAATCGACAGGCCTCGGCTACACCTTC. Variable domain in full (rest from reference TRBV16 and TRBJ1-2): GEEVAQTPKHLVRGEGQKAKLYCAPIKGHSYVFWYQQVLKNEFKFLISFQNENVFDETGMPKERFSAKCLPNSPCSLEIQATKLEDSAVYFCASSQSTGLGYTFGSGTRLTVV.

This clonotype was seen more than once but under ten times. The chain joins TRBV29-1 to TRBJ2-5; D is possibly TRBD1 (6 bases). CDR3 size: 12 residues. V lost 3 bases to trimming and J lost 6 bases, with 11 bases between them. Germline CDR1 SQVTM, CDR2 ANQGSEA. The CDR3: CSVETGEKTQYF. CDR3 in DNA: TGCAGCGTTGAGACAGGAGAAAAGACCCAGTACTTC.

The chain couples TRBV12-3 or TRBV12-4 to TRBJ2-1; a weak D match, TRBD2 (6 bases). The CDR3 contains 14 residues. V lost 4 bases, J lost 0 bases, and 7 bases lay in between. The CDR3 bases are TGTGCCAGCAGTTCTAGCGTCTCCTACAATGAGCAGTTCTTC. Its protein product is CASSSSVSYNEQFF.

The chain couples TRBV12-3 or TRBV12-4 to TRBJ2-7; no reliable D call. The CDR3 runs 13 residues. V was clipped by 7 bases and J by 2 bases, with 12 bases between them. CDR3 sequence reads: CASTQTGPYEQYF. The CDR3 DNA sequence: TGTGCCAGCACCCAAACGGGCCCCTACGAGCAGTACTTC.

For the CDR3, the DNA is TGTGCCAGCAGAGCAGGGGGCCGAAGCAATCAGCCCCAGCATTTT. It yields the protein CASRAGGRSNQPQHF. The chain couples TRBV6-5 to TRBJ1-5; 8 nucleotides agree with TRBD1. Germline CDR1 and CDR2: MNHEY and SVGAGI. The CDR3 extends over 15 amino acids. V lost 6 bases, J lost 1 base, and 5 bases stayed unmatched.

The V and J genes are TRBV7-8 and TRBJ2-7, with D possibly being TRBD2 (6 bases). Judging by the DNA end, TRBJ2-5 fits better; the J call may be wrong. The CDR3 has 16 residues. Germline assignment: CDR1 SGHVS and CDR2 FQNEAQ. The CDR3 region is CASSPGAGGTQETQYF. The CDR3 coding sequence is TGTGCCAGCAGCCCCGGGGCGGGCGGGACTCAAGAGACCCAGTACTTC.

The rearrangement uses TRBV1 and TRBJ2-5; TRBD1 was called by the table and not checked on the DNA. TRBV1 is a pseudogene segment. This CDR3 contains 18 residues. The CDR3 DNA follows: TGCACCAGCAGCCAAGATAGGGCACCCGGGACACTCCTAGAGACCCAGTACTTC. Its translation: CTSSQDRAPGTLLETQYF.

This clonotype was seen more than once but under ten times. J is TRBJ2-5 and V is TRBV4-2; weak D call: TRBD2 (6 bases). The CDR3 runs 15 residues. With 3 bases removed from V and 5 bases from J, the gap between germline ends came to 16 bases. The germline V gene has CDR1 LGHNA and CDR2 YNFKEQ. CDR3 nucleotide sequence: TGTGCCAGCAGCCAGGACGGACTAATTATGGAGACCCAGTACTTC. Its translation: CASSQDGLIMETQYF.

The chain links TRBV11-2 to TRBJ2-6, with unresolved D. Germline V gene lookup returns CDR1 SGHAT and CDR2 FQNNGV. V was shortened by 2 bases and J by 3 bases, with 8 bases between the two germline ends. The CDR3 is 15 amino acids. CDR3 nucleotides: TGTGCCAGCAGCTTAACCGGTTTTGGGGCCAACGTCCTGACTTTC. Translation gives CASSLTGFGANVLTF.